The rows below give T cell receptor beta chains drawn from one sample of a study of cytomegalovirus exposure and HLA in healthy donors. Measured with immunoSEQ multiplex PCR; TCRdb has only the in-frame clones, and not every one. The sample lists 150,000 or so clones; 84% were seen once. Sequencing was performed on PBMCs. Source of these receptors: a boy aged 2-9 years in good health and CMV-seronegative. The CDR3 runs from the conserved cysteine through the conserved F or W. A D gene is named only where the DNA matches it firmly. Only part of the rows carry a size: once, few, many, or a class if the clone is expanded.

J | V | size | length | D | CDR3 | DNA
TRBJ2-3 | TRBV6-1 | few | 17 | NA | CASSEEATSSSSDTQYF | TGTGCCAGCAGCGAAGAGGCTACCTCATCTAGTTCAGATACGCAGTATTTT
TRBJ1-3 | TRBV18 | NA | 14 | NA | CASSPTEPRNTIYF | TGTGCCAGCTCACCAACTGAACCTAGAAACACCATATATTTT
TRBJ1-2 | TRBV29-1 | NA | 12 | NA | CSGAYKQDGYTF | TGCAGCGGGGCTTACAAACAGGATGGCTACACCTTC
TRBJ2-5 | TRBV18 | NA | 13 | TRBD1 | CASSDRGQETQYF | TGTGCCAGCTCAGACAGGGGGCAAGAGACCCAGTACTTC
TRBJ2-3 | TRBV9 | NA | 15 | NA | CASSVVGESTDTQYF | TGTGCCAGCAGCGTAGTGGGCGAGAGCACAGATACGCAGTATTTT
TRBJ1-2 | TRBV30 | NA | 11 | NA | CAWGQSYGYTF | TGTGCCTGGGGACAGAGCTATGGCTACACCTTC
TRBJ2-7 | TRBV6-5 | NA | 16 | NA | CASSYFSGHATYEQYF | TGTGCCAGCAGTTATTTCTCGGGACATGCTACCTACGAGCAGTACTTC
TRBJ2-7 | TRBV4-1 | NA | 17 | TRBD2 | CASSHVRGLADSYEQYF | TGCGCCAGCAGCCATGTTCGTGGACTAGCGGACTCCTACGAGCAGTACTTC
TRBJ1-4 | TRBV5-5 | NA | 15 | NA | CASSREQAANEKLFF | TGTGCCAGCAGCCGCGAACAGGCGGCTAATGAAAAACTGTTTTTT
TRBJ2-2 | TRBV6-4 | NA | 16 | TRBD2 | CASSTTSGSYTGELFF | TGTGCCAGCTCAACGACTAGCGGGAGCTACACCGGGGAGCTGTTTTTT
TRBJ1-5 | TRBV6-1 | NA | 15 | NA | CASSEVIGSNQPQHF | TGTGCCAGCAGTGAAGTTATCGGGAGCAATCAGCCCCAGCATTTT
TRBJ1-4 | TRBV4-1 | NA | 15 | NA | CASSQEDRSNEKLFF | TGCGCCAGCAGCCAAGAGGACAGAAGTAATGAAAAACTGTTTTTT
TRBJ2-1 | TRBV19 | once | 15 | TRBD1 | CASGWTGAIRNEQFF | TGTGCCAGTGGCTGGACAGGGGCTATTAGGAATGAGCAGTTCTTC
TRBJ2-1 | TRBV7-6 | NA | 14 | NA | CASSLAALDNEQFF | TGTGCCAGCAGCTTAGCGGCCCTGGACAATGAGCAGTTCTTC
TRBJ2-7 | TRBV4-1 | NA | 17 | TRBD1 | CASSQDRGTGIFSEQYF | TGCGCCAGCAGCCAAGATCGCGGGACAGGGATTTTTAGCGAGCAGTACTTC
TRBJ1-2 | TRBV7-2 | NA | 16 | NA | CASSLSTQDSAYGYTF | TGTGCCAGCAGCTTGTCTACGCAGGATTCGGCATATGGCTACACCTTC
TRBJ2-3 | TRBV7-3 | NA | 15 | TRBD1 | CASSPRQGPTDTQYF | TGTGCCAGCAGCCCCAGACAGGGTCCGACAGATACGCAGTATTTT
TRBJ2-7 | TRBV19 | NA | 14 | TRBD1 | CASSMGTGSHEQYF | TGTGCCAGTAGTATGGGGACAGGGTCCCACGAGCAGTACTTC
TRBJ2-5 | TRBV30 | NA | 11 | TRBD1 | CAWSDRAQQYF | TGTGCCTGGAGCGACAGGGCCCAGCAGTACTTC
TRBJ2-6 | TRBV30 | NA | 17 | TRBD1 | CAWGRDRSSPGANVLTF | TGTGCCTGGGGTCGGGACAGGTCTTCTCCGGGGGCCAACGTCCTGACTTTC
TRBJ1-2 | TRBV5-6 | NA | 15 | TRBD1 | CASSPPGTGLRGYTF | TGTGCCAGCAGCCCTCCTGGGACAGGGCTCCGAGGCTACACCTTC
TRBJ2-5 | TRBV5-5 | NA | 14 | NA | CASSRGTVQETQYF | TGTGCCAGCAGCCGGGGGACAGTTCAAGAGACCCAGTACTTC
TRBJ2-7 | TRBV6-5 | NA | 13 | NA | CASSYSRAYEQYF | TGTGCCAGCAGTTACTCGAGGGCCTACGAGCAGTACTTC
TRBJ1-2 | TRBV9 | NA | 13 | TRBD1 | CASSTGTATGYTF | TGTGCCAGCTCTACCGGGACAGCGACCGGCTACACCTTC
TRBJ1-1 | TRBV7-8 | NA | 16 | NA | CASSRPQGSYGTEAFF | TGTGCCAGCAGCCGCCCTCAGGGGAGTTACGGCACTGAAGCTTTCTTT
TRBJ1-1 | TRBV5-1 | NA | 14 | NA | CASSPQELNTEAFF | TGCGCCAGCAGCCCCCAGGAACTTAACACTGAAGCTTTCTTT
TRBJ2-7 | TRBV11-2 | NA | 13 | NA | CASSLQGYYEQYF | TGTGCCAGCAGCTTACAGGGGTATTACGAGCAGTACTTC
TRBJ1-4 | TRBV11-2 | NA | 17 | TRBD1 | CASSSTGGGQGDEKLFF | TGTGCCAGCAGCTCCACAGGGGGCGGGCAGGGGGACGAAAAACTGTTTTTT
TRBJ1-1 | TRBV30 | NA | 14 | NA | CAWSVPGMNTEAFF | TGTGCCTGGAGTGTCCCAGGAATGAACACTGAAGCTTTCTTT
TRBJ1-3 | TRBV5-1 | NA | 17 | NA | CASSLEHRRSSGNTIYF | TGCGCCAGCAGCTTGGAGCACAGGCGTAGCTCTGGAAACACCATATATTTT
TRBJ1-2 | TRBV6-4 | NA | 12 | NA | CASSDRYYGYTF | TGTGCCAGCAGTGACCGGTACTATGGCTACACCTTC
TRBJ2-7 | TRBV28 | NA | 12 | NA | CASRVSGNEQYF | TGTGCCAGCAGGGTGTCGGGGAACGAGCAGTACTTC
TRBJ2-5 | TRBV5-1 | NA | 13 | NA | CASSWDIQETQYF | TGCGCCAGCAGCTGGGACATCCAAGAGACCCAGTACTTC